This T cell receptor (beta chain) was recovered during a study of spatial heterogeneity in lung cancer. TCRdb re-called the 5' RACE reads with MiXCR, one entry per CDR3 protein. In the table there are about 39,000 distinct CDR3 sequences, 4.5% to 6% of which are singletons. Between the trimmed V and J ends, which lost 8 bases and 0 bases, there was a span of 8 bases. Germline V gives CDR1 SEHNR, CDR2 FQNEAQ (reference sequence). The CDR3 sequence is 13 residues long. Time point in this sample: sample taken at primary tumor resection. From tumor, nontumor lung or frozen PBMC, whole RNA was taken unsorted for sequencing.

The chain is built from TRBV7-9 and TRBJ1-3; D not resolved. This TCR derives from a male donor with early-stage non-small cell lung cancer. The sample in question was PBMCs, obtained at surgery. As DNA, the CDR3 is TGTGCCAGCGGAGTATTCTCTGGAAACACCATATATTTT. It codes for CASGVFSGNTIYF.